This TCR beta chain was documented in a study of technical replicates of blood from several donors. Method: immunoSEQ multiplex PCR; TCRdb's copy keeps in-frame clones and lacks some. This table holds tens of thousands of clones, approximately 90% found once. This TCR derives from a human donor in good health. Some clones in this sample may be carry-over from other donors' samples. The sequencing sample was made of PBMCs.

The CDR3 sequence: CASSSGQGYEQYF. As DNA, the CDR3 is TGTGCCAGCAGCTCGGGACAGGGTTACGAGCAGTACTTC. The chain recombines TRBV5-4 with TRBJ2-7; 9 bases align to TRBD1. V dropped 3 bases and J dropped 4; count of bases not matched to a gene: 2. The V gene's germline CDR1 is SGHNT and CDR2 YYREEE (reference sequence). The CDR3 spans 13 residues.